A single sample is the source of the 25 T cell receptor beta chains below, sequenced in a study of blood T cell repertoires in COVID-19. This table comes from immunoSEQ multiplex PCR, and its TCRdb copy is limited to in-frame clones, with some not included. The sample shows 85,000 to 110,000 clones, approximately 89% of them seen only once. Source material: peripheral blood. Every receptor here comes from a woman over 75 in a cohort sampled during active COVID-19.

V usage is TRBV18 and J usage is TRBJ2-7; no definite D call. This CDR3 has 14 residues. The V gene's germline CDR1 is KGHSH and CDR2 LQKENI. V lost 4 bases, J lost 1 base, and 11 bases lay in between. For the CDR3, the DNA is TGTGCCAGCTCACAAGACATAATTTCCTACGAGCAGTACTTC. Its translation: CASSQDIISYEQYF.

CDR3 sequence reads: CATSGTTDSPTDSYEQYF. The CDR3 coding sequence is TGTGCCACCAGCGGAACCACGGACAGCCCTACCGACTCCTACGAGCAGTACTTC. The rearrangement joins TRBV24-1 to TRBJ2-7, with a tentative D call TRBD1 (6 bases). Germline CDR1 KGHDR, CDR2 SFDVKD. The CDR3 consists of 18 residues. V was cut by 7 bases and J by 0 bases, with 24 bases left in between.

The CDR3 region is CASSTVRSYGYTF. In DNA, the CDR3 is TGTGCCAGCAGCACCGTGAGAAGCTATGGCTACACCTTC. The chain couples TRBV12-3 or TRBV12-4 to TRBJ1-2; D not certain. CDR3 length equals 13 residues. V shed 6 bases and J shed 4 bases, with 12 bases lying between them.

The chain has TRBV6-6 and TRBJ1-5; 8 nucleotides align to TRBD1. Looked up from germline, CDR1 is MNHNY and CDR2 is SVGAGI (reference sequence). V was clipped by 6 bases and J by 2 bases; unmatched bases: 6. This CDR3 region has 15 residues. CDR3: CASRPDRDGNQPQHF. The CDR3 region has the DNA TGTGCCAGCAGACCGGACAGGGATGGCAATCAGCCCCAGCATTTT.

The J gene is TRBJ1-1, the V gene TRBV15; D ambiguous. Trimming took off 0 bases at V and 3 bases at J, with 17 bases between the two ends. The germline CDR1 and CDR2 sequences are LNHNV and YYDKDF (reference sequence). The CDR3 consists of 17 residues. As DNA, the CDR3 is TGTGCCACCAGCAGAGATAGGCGTCATCCCGGAGACACTGAAGCTTTCTTT. This codes for CATSRDRRHPGDTEAFF.

In nucleotides, the CDR3 is TGTGCCAGCACCGACAGGGGTGGTGAGCAGTTCTTC. Protein: CASTDRGGEQFF. The chain couples TRBV6-4 to TRBJ2-1; the match to TRBD1 covers 8 bases. Germline V lookup: CDR1 MRHNA, CDR2 SNTAGT. This CDR3 has 12 residues. Trimming at V came to 7 bases and at J to 9 bases, leaving 5 bases not matched to a gene.

The gene calls are TRBV2 and TRBJ2-3; D is uncertain. Trimming shortened V by 8 bases and J by 6 bases, and 18 bases separated the two germline ends. The CDR3 covers 14 residues. The germline CDR1 and CDR2 sequences are SNHLY and FYNNEI. CDR3 residues: CASATRLVMDTQYF. The CDR3 nucleotides read TGTGCCAGCGCAACACGTCTCGTCATGGATACGCAGTATTTT.

This chain links TRBV27 with TRBJ2-3, with 7 nucleotides matching TRBD1. The J segment lost 1 base and the V segment lost 7 bases, leaving 8 bases of the junction unmatched. This CDR3 spans 15 amino acids. Germline V gene sequence: CDR1 MNHEY, CDR2 SMNVEV (reference sequence). The CDR3 bases are TGTGCCAGCACCCAGACAGGGTCGGGCACAGATACGCAGTATTTT. Residues: CASTQTGSGTDTQYF.

The V call is TRBV9, the J call TRBJ2-2; 8 positions match TRBD1. V shed 5 bases, J shed 1 base, and the junction held 4 bases outside the gene matches. CDR3 size: 15 residues. Germline V gene sequence: CDR1 SGDLS, CDR2 YYNGEE. CDR3 loop: CASRSGGLNTGELFF. The DNA of the CDR3 is TGTGCCAGCAGATCAGGGGGCTTGAACACCGGGGAGCTGTTTTTT.

This rearrangement joins TRBV27 to TRBJ2-7; 7 bases align to TRBD2. The germline V gene has CDR1 MNHEY and CDR2 SMNVEV (reference sequence). This CDR3 region has 16 residues. After removal of 4 bases from V and 10 bases from J, the junction contained 19 bases not matched to a gene. The CDR3 DNA sequence: TGTGCCAGCAGTTCTAGGCCGGGACTACGTGAGGTTAAACAGTACTTC. Protein sequence: CASSSRPGLREVKQYF.

This sequence joins TRBV14 and TRBJ1-2; D is ambiguous. The CDR3 has 13 amino acids. V gave up 0 bases and J gave up 5 bases, with 7 bases separating them. Germline CDR1 SGHDN, CDR2 FVKESK. The CDR3 sequence is CASSQEERYGYTF. DNA of the CDR3: TGTGCCAGCAGCCAAGAAGAACGGTATGGCTACACCTTC.

The chain employs TRBV19 and TRBJ2-7; D is unclear. Trimming shortened V by 4 bases and J by 2 bases, and 12 bases separated the two germline ends. Germline CDR1 is LNHDA and CDR2 is SQIVND (reference sequence). The CDR3 has 14 amino acids. CDR3 coding DNA: TGTGCCAGTAGTACACCGACTCCCCCCTACGAGCAGTACTTC. It yields the protein CASSTPTPPYEQYF.

J is TRBJ2-2 and V is TRBV3-1 (or the pseudogene TRBV3-2); 16 bases are shared with TRBD2. Germline trimming cut 1 base from V and 4 bases from J; bases unmatched to any gene: 12. The CDR3 covers 21 residues. The germline CDR1 and CDR2 sequences are LGHDT and YNNKEL (reference sequence). The CDR3 coding sequence is TGTGCCAGCAGCCAAGCTGGGACTAGCGGGGGGGCCGCCCGTGTCACCGGGGAGCTGTTTTTT. This encodes CASSQAGTSGGAARVTGELFF.

This chain links TRBV7-2 with TRBJ2-1; 7 bases are a match to TRBD2. J lost 7 bases, V lost 5 bases, and 8 bases had no gene match. Germline loops: CDR1 SGHTA, CDR2 FQGNSA. The CDR3 loop spans 14 amino acids. The CDR3 sequence is CASSKEGGRNEQFF. CDR3 in DNA: TGTGCCAGCAGCAAAGAGGGAGGGCGGAATGAGCAGTTCTTC.

The chain joins TRBV6-1 to TRBJ1-1; D is perhaps TRBD1 (5 bases). The CDR3 has 14 residues. Trimming stripped 1 base from V and 1 base from J, with 7 bases between. Per the germline V gene, CDR1 is MNHNS and CDR2 is SASEGT. In DNA, the CDR3 is TGTGCCAGCAGTGAAGGACAGAAGAACACTGAAGCTTTCTTT. Translation: CASSEGQKNTEAFF.

The chain combines TRBV3-1 (or the pseudogene TRBV3-2) with TRBJ1-6; D not resolved. Trimming cost V 2 bases and J 7 bases, with 9 bases left between them. The CDR3 contains 14 residues. Germline V gene data show CDR1 as LGHDT and CDR2 as YNNKEL (reference sequence). This chain's CDR3 is CASSQRGPNSPLHF. CDR3 bases: TGTGCCAGCAGCCAACGAGGTCCCAATTCACCCCTCCACTTT.

The genes are TRBV7-2 and TRBJ2-7; 7 nucleotides align to TRBD1. Germline CDR1 reads SGHTA; CDR2 reads FQGNSA. The V and J ends lost 4 bases and 6 bases, in that order; junction bases with no gene match: 12. The CDR3 spans 15 residues. CDR3 DNA sequence: TGTGCCAGCAGCTATGACTTCGGACAGGCGACCGAGCAGTACTTC. This encodes CASSYDFGQATEQYF.

The rearrangement joins TRBV7-9 to TRBJ2-1, with 15 positions matching TRBD2. CDR3 length equals 17 residues. J lost 9 bases, V lost 3 bases, and 9 bases had no gene match. From germline, CDR1 is SEHNR and CDR2 FQNEAQ (reference sequence). CDR3 DNA: TGTGCCAGCAGCTTGGGGGGCTCGGGACTAGCGGGAGGTGAGCAGTTCTTC. Translated: CASSLGGSGLAGGEQFF.

The V and J genes are TRBV14 and TRBJ1-2; 7 nucleotides match TRBD1. Per germline, CDR1 SGHDN and CDR2 FVKESK. The CDR3 loop spans 15 amino acids. J gave up 0 bases and V 5 bases, and 6 bases lay outside the gene matches. CDR3 bases: TGTGCCAGCAGCTTCGGACAGGTAGCTAACTATGGCTACACCTTC. This translates into CASSFGQVANYGYTF. Based on the CDR3 plus reference TRBV14 and TRBJ1-2, the full variable domain is EAGVTQFPSHSVIEKGQTVTLRCDPISGHDNLYWYRRVMGKEIKFLLHFVKESKQDESGMPNNRFLAERTGGTYSTLKVQPAELEDSGVYFCASSFGQVANYGYTFGSGTRLTVV.

This chain uses TRBV13 with TRBJ2-3, with 11 bases aligning to TRBD2. This CDR3 contains 21 residues. The V segment lost 2 bases and the J segment 2 bases; nucleotides outside the gene matches: 18. The V gene's germline CDR1 is PRHDT and CDR2 FYEKMQ (reference sequence). The CDR3 bases are TGTGCCAGCAGCTTAACTTACAGGATAAGGACTAGCGGGCCGACCACAGATACGCAGTATTTT. Translating gives CASSLTYRIRTSGPTTDTQYF.

The rearrangement joins TRBV5-7 to TRBJ2-2, with a tentative D call TRBD2 (5 bases). TRBV5-7 is identified as an open reading frame with a role that is uncertain. The CDR3 is made up of 18 amino acids. Trimming removed 2 bases at V and 0 bases at J, with 17 bases between. This CDR3 is CASSFKPGTMANTGELFF. DNA of the CDR3: TGTGCCAGCAGCTTTAAACCGGGAACGATGGCGAACACCGGGGAGCTGTTTTTT.

CDR3 nucleotide sequence: TGTGCCAGCACTCAACTACGGGGGCAAGAGACCCAGTACTTC. Encoded protein: CASTQLRGQETQYF. The V gene is TRBV5-6, the J gene TRBJ2-5, with D possibly matching TRBD2 (6 bases). Deletions cut 6 bases from V and 2 bases from J, with 14 bases between. This CDR3 is built from 14 residues. Germline V CDR1 and CDR2: SGHDT, YYEEEE.

This clone has more than one count but fewer than ten. The rearrangement uses TRBV10-3 and TRBJ2-3; D call uncertain. V shed 1 base and J shed 1 base, with 21 bases lying between them. This CDR3 comprises 19 residues. The germline V gene encodes CDR1 ENHRY and CDR2 SYGVKD. CDR3 sequence (DNA): TGTGCCATCAGTGAGTTACCCTTCTCTAGTTCTGGTCGCACAGATACGCAGTATTTT. Its translation: CAISELPFSSSGRTDTQYF.

The chain combines TRBV10-3 with TRBJ2-5, with 7 bases identical to TRBD2. Germline V gene data show CDR1 as ENHRY and CDR2 as SYGVKD. This CDR3 contains 12 residues. Unmatched junction bases numbered 6, after V lost 9 bases and J lost 5 bases. In nucleotides, the CDR3 is TGTGCCATAAGCGGGGCTCCCGAGACCCAGTACTTC. This codes for CAISGAPETQYF.

The chain recombines TRBV20-1 with TRBJ2-3, with D hard to call. Germline assignment: CDR1 DFQATT and CDR2 SNEGSKA (reference sequence). The CDR3 runs 11 residues. The V end was cut by 5 bases, the J end by 4 bases, with 7 bases between. This CDR3 reads CSAVFPDTQYF. CDR3 bases: TGCAGTGCTGTCTTCCCAGATACGCAGTATTTT.